These 28 T cell receptor beta chains were all obtained from the same sample, sequenced in a study of regulatory and conventional T cells in RAG deficiency. Conventional CD4+ T cells were sorted from blood as CD25-low CD127-high cells. TCRdb's table, derived via immunoSEQ multiplex PCR, lists solely in-frame clones and lacks some. The data show approximately 21,000 clones, 95% to 97% seen once. The data were also submitted as part of a second study, on regulatory T cells. Per that paper: Amplification used 52 TRBV primers and 13 TRBJ primers.

The sample was CD25- CD4+ T cells sorted from blood. These receptors all stem from a human donor in good health.

The V and J genes are TRBV5-1 and TRBJ2-7; TRBD2 aligns across 12 bases. CDR3 length: 17 amino acids. Per germline, CDR1 SGHRS and CDR2 YFSETQ. V shed 3 bases and J 0 bases; nucleotides not matched to a gene: 7. CDR3 sequence: CASSSRLAGDYSYEQYF. The CDR3 region has the DNA TGCGCCAGCAGCTCCCGACTAGCGGGGGACTACTCCTACGAGCAGTACTTC.

Only one count was recorded for this clone. J is TRBJ2-7 and V is TRBV5-1; TRBD1 matches at 10 bases. This CDR3 is 15 amino acids long. V dropped 1 base and J dropped 7; count of bases not matched to a gene: 8. In germline, CDR1 is SGHRS, CDR2 YFSETQ. CDR3 nucleotide sequence: TGCGCCAGCAGCTTGTCCCCGGGACAGGGGACGGAGCAGTACTTC. The encoded protein is CASSLSPGQGTEQYF.

The chain joins TRBV28 to TRBJ1-1; D not certain. Germline V gene sequence: CDR1 MDHEN, CDR2 SYDVKM. The CDR3 has 14 residues. Trimming stripped 8 bases from V and 1 base from J, with 14 bases between. This CDR3 is CASHPLEPNTEAFF. Here the CDR3 DNA reads TGTGCCAGCCACCCACTCGAACCGAACACTGAAGCTTTCTTT.

The V gene is TRBV5-1, the J gene TRBJ2-1; the match to TRBD2 covers 11 bases. The CDR3 is made up of 17 amino acids. V dropped 7 bases and J dropped 4; count of bases not matched to a gene: 13. Germline CDR1 reads SGHRS; CDR2 reads YFSETQ. CDR3 nucleotides: TGCGCCAGCTGGGGGACTAGCGGTACTCACTCTTACAATGAGCAGTTCTTC. It yields the protein CASWGTSGTHSYNEQFF.

This clone was seen a single time. This sequence joins TRBV6-1 and TRBJ1-5; D uncertain. V dropped 2 bases and J dropped 4 bases, with 6 bases sitting between them. This CDR3 contains 13 residues. The germline CDR1 and CDR2 sequences are MNHNS and SASEGT. CDR3 coding DNA: TGTGCCAGCAGTGAACAGGCGAATCAGCCCCAGCATTTT. It yields the protein CASSEQANQPQHF.

The chain has TRBV6-1 and TRBJ2-7; perhaps TRBD2 as D (6 bases). V was shortened by 3 bases and J by 4 bases, with 16 bases between the two germline ends. There are 15 residues in the CDR3. Germline lookup yields CDR1 MNHNS and CDR2 SASEGT. CDR3 DNA sequence: TGTGCCAGCAGTGATTCGGAGGGAGGAACTTACGAGCAGTACTTC. Translating it yields CASSDSEGGTYEQYF.

The V and J genes are TRBV11-3 and TRBJ2-7, with 9 bases identical to TRBD2. Unmatched junction bases numbered 1, after V lost 2 bases and J lost 5 bases. Germline V gives CDR1 SGHNT, CDR2 YENEEA. This CDR3 has 13 amino acids. CDR3 DNA sequence: TGTGCCAGCAGCTTATCTAGCGGGGACGAGCAGTACTTC. It yields the protein CASSLSSGDEQYF.

CDR3 protein: CASSSPEQGPQHF. The CDR3 DNA follows: TGTGCCAGCAGTTCGCCCGAACAGGGCCCCCAGCATTTT. The V and J genes are TRBV6-5 and TRBJ1-5, with D tentatively TRBD1 (6 bases). This CDR3 is 13 amino acids long. Trimming removed 4 bases at V and 10 bases at J, with 14 bases between. The germline V gene has CDR1 MNHEY and CDR2 SVGAGI.

This chain joins TRBV5-4 and TRBJ2-5, with a tentative D call TRBD1 (5 bases). CDR1 and CDR2 from the germline V gene are SGHNT and YYREEE (reference sequence). V shed 0 bases and J shed 5 bases, with 11 bases lying between them. This CDR3 has 14 amino acids. The CDR3 reads CASSLDWGRETQYF. In DNA, the CDR3 is TGTGCCAGCAGCTTGGATTGGGGCAGGGAGACCCAGTACTTC.

This sequence joins TRBV5-1 and TRBJ1-2; tentative D call: TRBD1 (5 bases). CDR1 is SGHRS, CDR2 YFSETQ, per germline. The CDR3 loop spans 19 amino acids. The V end lost 5 bases, the J end lost 0 bases, and 26 bases lay between the germline ends. The CDR3 DNA follows: TGCGCCAGCAGGAATTCAGGGATTCAGCCTGGGGCCACTAACTATGGCTACACCTTC. Its protein is CASRNSGIQPGATNYGYTF.

The V call is TRBV5-1, the J call TRBJ2-7; D is uncertain. Germline V gives CDR1 SGHRS, CDR2 YFSETQ. Trimming took off 1 base at V and 6 bases at J, with 11 bases between the two ends. The CDR3 has 13 residues. CDR3 DNA: TGCGCCAGCAGCTTGTACACTTCAGGCGAGCAGTACTTC. As protein: CASSLYTSGEQYF.

The chain employs TRBV28 and TRBJ2-5, with TRBD1 matching 8 bases. The CDR3 is 15 residues long. V was clipped by 8 bases and J by 2 bases; unmatched bases: 10. Germline lookup yields CDR1 MDHEN and CDR2 SYDVKM. The CDR3 loop is CASVRATGEQETQYF. The CDR3, as DNA: TGTGCCAGCGTTCGCGCGACAGGGGAACAAGAGACCCAGTACTTC.

The table lists this clone with a count of one. V is TRBV28 and J is TRBJ1-2; 7 bases agree with TRBD1. The CDR3 spans 14 residues. The junction had 1 base not matched to a gene; V was cut back by 3 bases and J by 0 bases. From germline, CDR1 is MDHEN and CDR2 SYDVKM. This chain's CDR3 is CASSFGTANYGYTF. The CDR3 bases are TGTGCCAGCAGTTTCGGGACAGCTAACTATGGCTACACCTTC.

The chain uses TRBV29-1 and TRBJ1-1; TRBD1 is a possible D gene (5 bases). With 3 bases removed from V and 5 bases from J, the gap between germline ends came to 13 bases. Germline CDR1 and CDR2: SQVTM and ANQGSEA. There are 13 residues in the CDR3. The CDR3 protein is CSVEESGATEAFF. CDR3 DNA sequence: TGCAGCGTTGAGGAAAGCGGGGCTACTGAAGCTTTCTTT.

The chain links TRBV5-1 to TRBJ1-1; TRBD1 aligns across 7 bases. The germline CDR1 and CDR2 sequences are SGHRS and YFSETQ. The CDR3 loop spans 17 amino acids. V lost 3 bases to trimming and J lost 1 base; unmatched junction nucleotides: 12. CDR3 sequence: CASSSAMSRDRNTEAFF. The CDR3 nucleotides read TGCGCCAGCAGCTCCGCGATGTCCCGGGACAGGAACACTGAAGCTTTCTTT.

This clone was counted once. The rearrangement links TRBV28 to TRBJ1-1, with no clear D. CDR3 length equals 15 residues. From germline, CDR1 is MDHEN and CDR2 SYDVKM. The V gene lost 5 bases and the J gene lost 0 bases, with 13 bases spanning the gap. CDR3 sequence: CASSPEGWVNTEAFF. CDR3 sequence (DNA): TGTGCCAGCAGTCCCGAGGGATGGGTGAACACTGAAGCTTTCTTT.

V is TRBV7-3 and J is TRBJ2-7; 7 bases line up with TRBD1. Germline V gene data show CDR1 as SGHTA and CDR2 as FQGTGA. The CDR3 is made up of 13 amino acids. J was trimmed by 6 bases and V by 2 bases; bases with no gene match: 4. The CDR3 nucleotides are TGTGCCAGCAGCTTAGGGACAGCCCGCGAGCAGTACTTC. It codes for CASSLGTAREQYF.

The chain recombines TRBV6-5 with TRBJ2-3; maybe TRBD1 (6 bases). The germline V gene has CDR1 MNHEY and CDR2 SVGAGI. Trimming pared 5 bases from V and 6 bases from J, leaving 6 bases between. The CDR3 has 11 amino acids. The CDR3 protein is CASSRGDTQYF. Written as DNA, the CDR3 is TGTGCCAGCAGTAGGGGGGATACGCAGTATTTT.

The chain employs TRBV11-2 and TRBJ1-1; possible D gene TRBD1, 5 bases. The V end was cut by 1 base, the J end by 1 base, with 13 bases between. Germline CDR1 SGHAT, CDR2 FQNNGV. This CDR3 is built from 16 residues. This CDR3 is CASSLGRGWANTEAFF. CDR3 coding DNA: TGTGCCAGCAGCTTAGGTAGGGGTTGGGCGAACACTGAAGCTTTCTTT.

The chain carries TRBV7-2 and TRBJ2-7; 7 nucleotides agree with TRBD2. The CDR3 totals 13 residues. Germline loops: CDR1 SGHTA, CDR2 FQGNSA. The V and J ends lost 1 base and 5 bases, in that order; junction bases with no gene match: 2. CDR3 DNA: TGTGCCAGCAGCTTAGGGGGGGGTAACGAGCAGTACTTC. Protein: CASSLGGGNEQYF.

V is TRBV10-3 and J is TRBJ1-1; possible D gene TRBD1, 5 bases. Germline V gene data show CDR1 as ENHRY and CDR2 as SYGVKD. With 1 base removed from V and 1 base from J, the gap between germline ends came to 7 bases. This CDR3 is built from 14 residues. The CDR3 nucleotides read TGTGCCATCAGTGAGTATGGACAGAACACTGAAGCTTTCTTT. Amino acid sequence: CAISEYGQNTEAFF.

The CDR3 DNA reads TGTGCCTGGCAGCGACAGGGAGGGAACACTGAAGCTTTCTTT. As protein: CAWQRQGGNTEAFF. The chain uses TRBV30 and TRBJ1-1; 7 bases align to TRBD1. Trimming at V came to 5 bases and at J to 1 base, leaving 7 bases not matched to a gene. CDR1 is GTSNPN, CDR2 SVGIG, per germline (reference sequence). CDR3 length: 14 residues.

This clone showed up just once. This chain links TRBV27 with TRBJ1-5; 7 bases align to TRBD1. J lost 1 base, V lost 4 bases, and 10 bases had no gene match. This CDR3 contains 17 residues. The germline CDR1 and CDR2 sequences are MNHEY and SMNVEV (reference sequence). The CDR3 sequence: CASSSARDSSSNQPQHF. The CDR3 nucleotides are TGTGCCAGCAGTTCCGCAAGGGACAGCTCGAGCAATCAGCCCCAGCATTTT.

The chain links TRBV4-2 to TRBJ1-1, with D perhaps TRBD1 (5 bases). Trimming removed 0 bases at V and 5 bases at J, with 13 bases between. The CDR3 has 15 amino acids. In germline, CDR1 is LGHNA, CDR2 YNFKEQ. The CDR3 spells CASSQDTVGDTEAFF. For the CDR3, the DNA is TGTGCCAGCAGCCAAGATACGGTAGGGGATACTGAAGCTTTCTTT.

CDR3: CASSQDSAGALKQFF. The CDR3, as DNA: TGTGCCAGCAGCCAAGATTCTGCGGGGGCCCTCAAGCAGTTCTTC. The rearrangement joins TRBV4-2 to TRBJ2-1; possible D gene TRBD2, 7 bases. Germline assignment: CDR1 LGHNA and CDR2 YNFKEQ. This CDR3 spans 15 amino acids. V shed 0 bases and J shed 11 bases, with 17 bases lying between them.

The chain uses TRBV4-1 and TRBJ2-1; D possibly corresponds to TRBD2 (6 bases). The V and J ends lost 1 base and 2 bases respectively, with 9 bases between them. Looked up from germline, CDR1 is MGHRA and CDR2 is YSYEKL. This CDR3 contains 15 residues. Here the CDR3 reads CASSQVWGAYNEQFF. As DNA, the CDR3 is TGCGCCAGCAGCCAAGTGTGGGGGGCCTACAATGAGCAGTTCTTC.

The chain combines TRBV6-5 with TRBJ2-1; 7 bases are shared with TRBD2. The germline CDR1 and CDR2 sequences are MNHEY and SVGAGI. J gave up 10 bases and V 5 bases, and 11 bases lay outside the gene matches. The CDR3 has 14 amino acids. The CDR3 nucleotides are TGTGCCAGCAGTGTTAGCGGGCCCCCTGGGGAGCAGTTCTTC. Its protein is CASSVSGPPGEQFF.

This chain connects TRBV4-3 to TRBJ1-2; 7 bases agree with TRBD1. The CDR3 length is 14 residues. J gave up 7 bases and V 0 bases, and 5 bases lay outside the gene matches. Germline V CDR1 and CDR2: LGHNA, YSLEER. The CDR3 coding sequence is TGCGCCAGCAGCCAAGATAACAGGGGAAGTGGCTACACCTTC. Translation: CASSQDNRGSGYTF.